The sequence of this T cell receptor (beta chain) was determined in a study of sequential checkpoint blockade in melanoma. Looking at the study overall: Both treatment sequences were followed by maintenance nivolumab.

Repertoires were generated with immunoSEQ multiplex PCR, while TCRdb's copy carries only in-frame clones and drops some. The sample carries around 20,000 clones, approximately 78% recorded once. Indicated treatment: randomized to nivolumab then ipilimumab (arm A) or the reverse (arm B). This CDR3 contains 15 residues. Germline-derived CDR1 and CDR2 are GTSNPN and SVGIG (reference sequence). J was trimmed by 1 base and V by 7 bases; bases with no gene match: 10. The source is a human donor with melanoma. J is TRBJ1-1 and V is TRBV30; 9 bases are a match to TRBD1. Sequencing used CD8+ T cells sorted from blood (inferred from file names), obtained from a patient given nivolumab and ipilimumab in sequence. The CDR3 DNA reads as TGTGCCTTTAACAGGGGGCGTGGACCGAACACTGAAGCTTTCTTT. Residues: CAFNRGRGPNTEAFF.